A selection of T cell receptor beta chains follows, all from one sample in a study of cytomegalovirus exposure and HLA in healthy donors. TCRdb's copy holds only in-frame clones and misses some; the assay was immunoSEQ multiplex PCR. Here the sample spans roughly 150,000 clones, 80% to 90% being singletons. Sequencing input: PBMCs. These TCRs come from a woman aged 25 to 39 in good health and CMV-seronegative. CDR3s include the opening cysteine and the closing phenylalanine or tryptophan. A D gene is named only where the DNA matches it firmly. A clone size is listed for some rows: how often the clone was seen (once, few, many), or a class if it is expanded.

>NA|TRBV9|TRBD1|TRBJ1-1
TGTGCCAGCAGCGGGACAGGGCAAAACACTGAAGCTTTCTTT
CASSGTGQNTEAFF
>NA|TRBV6-6|NA|TRBJ1-4
TGTGCCAGCAGTTACGCAGGAGGGGAAAAACTGTTTTTT
CASSYAGGEKLFF
>NA|TRBV30|TRBD2|TRBJ2-1
TGTGCCTGGAATAGCGGGATTAAGTCCTACAATGAGCAGTTCTTC
CAWNSGIKSYNEQFF
>NA|TRBV6-5|NA|TRBJ2-7
TGTGCCAGCAGTTACGAATTGAGAGCAGGGTCCCACGAGCAGTACTTC
CASSYELRAGSHEQYF
>NA|TRBV4-1|TRBD2|TRBJ2-3
TGCGCCAGCAGCCAACAACTAGCGGGAGCGACAGATACGCAGTATTTT
CASSQQLAGATDTQYF
>NA|TRBV7-2|NA|TRBJ2-7
TGTGCCAGCAGTTCCCGACTGGGGCCTGAAGAGCAGTACTTC
CASSSRLGPEEQYF
>NA|TRBV5-5|TRBD1|TRBJ2-6
TGTGCCAGCAGCCTACAGGGGTTTGGGGCCAACGTCCTGACTTTC
CASSLQGFGANVLTF
>NA|TRBV21-1|NA|TRBJ1-1
TGTGCCAGCAGCAAAGCGCTTTTCGGGGACAGATGTACTGAAGCTTTCTTT
CASSKALFGDRCTEAFF
>NA|TRBV6-6|TRBD1|TRBJ2-7
TGTGCCAGCAGTTATCCCGGGACAGGGGGCTCCTACGAGCAGTACTTC
CASSYPGTGGSYEQYF
>NA|TRBV7-9|TRBD1|TRBJ2-6
TGTGCCAGCAGCGCCTACAGGGGCTCTGGGGCCAACGTCCTGACTTTC
CASSAYRGSGANVLTF
>NA|TRBV5-6|NA|TRBJ1-5
TGTGCCAGCAGCTTGGCCCGGGAGGGGGGTCAGCCCCAGCATTTT
CASSLAREGGQPQHF
>NA|TRBV7-9|NA|TRBJ2-7
TGTGCCAGCAGCCCCTGGCGAAGGTTCTCCTACGAGCAGTACTTC
CASSPWRRFSYEQYF
>few|TRBV27|TRBD1|TRBJ1-5
TGTGCCAGCAGTTTCATAGGACAGGGGACTAATCAGCCCCAGCATTTT
CASSFIGQGTNQPQHF
>NA|TRBV6-1|NA|TRBJ2-3
TGTGCCAGCAGTGTTTTGGGTCACGGCACAGATACGCAGTATTTT
CASSVLGHGTDTQYF
>NA|TRBV6-5|NA|TRBJ1-1
TGTGCCAGCAGTTACAGGAACACTGAAGCTTTCTTT
CASSYRNTEAFF
>NA|TRBV27|NA|TRBJ2-7
TGTGCCAGCACAATTTCGGGACCTCCCGTCGGGGAGCAGTACTTC
CASTISGPPVGEQYF
>NA|TRBV5-1|NA|TRBJ1-5
TGCGCCAGCAGCTTGAGGGGCGATCAGCCCCAGCATTTT
CASSLRGDQPQHF
>NA|TRBV6-5|NA|TRBJ2-7
TGTGCCAGCAGTAGCCGGGAGAATAGGGCAAGCGAGCAGTACTTC
CASSSRENRASEQYF
>NA|TRBV27|NA|TRBJ2-7
TGTGCCAGCAGTTCCCCCAACCGTGGTGAGCAGTACTTC
CASSSPNRGEQYF
>NA|TRBV10-3|NA|TRBJ1-1
TGTGCCATCAGTGAGTCGCTGAGAACGAACACTGAAGCTTTCTTT
CAISESLRTNTEAFF
>NA|TRBV7-6|NA|TRBJ1-1
TGTGCCAGCAGCCAGCGGACGGGGACTGAAGCTTTCTTT
CASSQRTGTEAFF
>NA|TRBV19|NA|TRBJ1-5
TGTGCCAGTAGCTCTACTGGGACACCGAAAAATCAGCCCCAGCATTTT
CASSSTGTPKNQPQHF
>NA|TRBV6-1|TRBD1|TRBJ1-4
TGTGCCAGCAGTGAACCAAGGACAGGGGCTTATGAAAAACTGTTTTTT
CASSEPRTGAYEKLFF
>NA|TRBV5-4|TRBD1|TRBJ1-1
TGTGCCAGCAGCCCACAAACAGGGGAGGCCACTGAAGCTTTCTTT
CASSPQTGEATEAFF
>NA|TRBV30|NA|TRBJ2-5
TGTGCCTGGAGTACGGGGATTAACCATCAAGAGACCCAGTACTTC
CAWSTGINHQETQYF
>NA|TRBV7-3|TRBD2|TRBJ2-2
TGTGCCAGCAGCCCGCAGTTGGGGCGAGCGGGAGGGCACACCGGGGAGCTGTTTTTT
CASSPQLGRAGGHTGELFF
>NA|TRBV7-8|NA|TRBJ1-1
TGTGCCAGCAGCCCCGGTGGGTTGAACACTGAAGCTTTCTTT
CASSPGGLNTEAFF
>NA|TRBV29-1|NA|TRBJ2-1
TGCAGCGTTGTCGGGAACAATGAGCAGTTCTTC
CSVVGNNEQFF